The T cell receptor beta chain under discussion was sequenced for a study of blood T cell repertoires in COVID-19. Across the whole study: The United States, Italy and Spain supplied acute and convalescent COVID-19 samples. T cells, B-cell-depleted T cells, or PBMCs provided the cDNA or gDNA that served as material.

The authors' processing: Estimation of nucleated cell counts relied on the amplification of reference gene primers. Measured with immunoSEQ multiplex PCR; TCRdb has only the in-frame clones, and not every one. For V, J and clone size, that table is used; D and trimming come from the DNA. This table has 100,000 to 150,000 clones, around 80% appearing once. From germline, CDR1 is GTSNPN and CDR2 SVGIG (reference sequence). Trimming shortened V by 0 bases and J by 7 bases, and 10 bases separated the two germline ends. This CDR3 is built from 13 residues. Recruited during active infection, patients (from Seattle) were subsequently followed longitudinally.

The sequencing sample was made of peripheral blood. This clonotype was obtained from a man aged 25-45 years with COVID-19, enrolled during active disease. This chain joins TRBV30 and TRBJ1-5, with unresolved D. As DNA, the CDR3 is TGTGCCTGGAGTGTGGGAGCGGTCCAGCCCCAGCATTTT. It is translated as CAWSVGAVQPQHF.